The clone carrying this T cell receptor beta chain was recorded only once. The data belong to a study of CD8 T cells in Susac syndrome. CDR1 and CDR2 (germline): SGHAT, FQNNGV. The J segment lost 2 bases and the V segment lost 5 bases, leaving 13 bases of the junction unmatched. CDR3 size: 17 residues. RNA, at roughly 0.45 to 1 ug, was reverse transcribed with random hexamers. A single record per CDR3 protein comes from TCRdb applying MiXCR to the immunoSEQ multiplex PCR reads. Here the sample spans 150,000 to 200,000 distinct CDR3 sequences, around 94% being singletons. The receptor comes from a human donor in good health. Sequencing was performed on CD4+ T cells from PBMCs. V is TRBV11-2 and J is TRBJ2-3, with 7 nucleotides matching TRBD2. The DNA for the CDR3 is TGTGCCAGCAGCCGTGTGCCTAGCGGAATTCCCACAGATACGCAGTATTTT. This codes for CASSRVPSGIPTDTQYF.